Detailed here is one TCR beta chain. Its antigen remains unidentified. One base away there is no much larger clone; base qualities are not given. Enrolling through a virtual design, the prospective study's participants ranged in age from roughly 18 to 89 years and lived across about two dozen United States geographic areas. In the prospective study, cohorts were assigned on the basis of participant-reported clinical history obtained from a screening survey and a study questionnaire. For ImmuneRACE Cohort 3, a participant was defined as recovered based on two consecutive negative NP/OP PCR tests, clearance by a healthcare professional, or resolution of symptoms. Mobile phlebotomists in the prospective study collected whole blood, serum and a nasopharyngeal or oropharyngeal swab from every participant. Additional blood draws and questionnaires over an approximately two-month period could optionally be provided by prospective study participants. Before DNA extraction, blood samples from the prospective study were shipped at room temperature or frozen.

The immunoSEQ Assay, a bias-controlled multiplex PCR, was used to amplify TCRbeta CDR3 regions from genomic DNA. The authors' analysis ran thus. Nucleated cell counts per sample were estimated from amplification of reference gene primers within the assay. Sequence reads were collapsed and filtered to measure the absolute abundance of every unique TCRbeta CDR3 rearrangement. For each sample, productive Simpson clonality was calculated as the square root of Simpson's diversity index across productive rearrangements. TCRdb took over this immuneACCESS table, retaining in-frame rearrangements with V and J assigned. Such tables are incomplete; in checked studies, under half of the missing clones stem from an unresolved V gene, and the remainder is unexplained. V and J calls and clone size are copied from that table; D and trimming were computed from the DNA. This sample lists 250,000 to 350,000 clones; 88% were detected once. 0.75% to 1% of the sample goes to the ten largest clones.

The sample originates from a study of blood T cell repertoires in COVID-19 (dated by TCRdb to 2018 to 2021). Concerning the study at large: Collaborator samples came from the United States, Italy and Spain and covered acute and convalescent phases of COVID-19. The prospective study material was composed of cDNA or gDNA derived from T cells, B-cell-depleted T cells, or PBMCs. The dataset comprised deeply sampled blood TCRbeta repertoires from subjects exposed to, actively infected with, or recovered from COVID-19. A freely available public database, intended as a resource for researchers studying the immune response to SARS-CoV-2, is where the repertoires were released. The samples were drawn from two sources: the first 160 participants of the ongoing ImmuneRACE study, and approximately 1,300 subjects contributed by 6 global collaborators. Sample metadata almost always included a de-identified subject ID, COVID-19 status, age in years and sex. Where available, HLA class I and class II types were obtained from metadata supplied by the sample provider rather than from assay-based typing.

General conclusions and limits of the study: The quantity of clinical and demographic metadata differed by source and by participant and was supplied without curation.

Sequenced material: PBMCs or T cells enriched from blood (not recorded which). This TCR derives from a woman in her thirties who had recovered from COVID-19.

CDR3 loop: CASSYPGQTEEKLFF. The DNA reads TGTGCCAGCAGTTACCCGGGACAGACAGAAGAAAAACTGTTTTTT. Here the chain combines TRBV6-5 and TRBJ1-4, with 7 central nucleotides matching TRBD1. The CDR3 covers 15 residues, taking in both the cysteine and the phenylalanine. Here the CDR3 DNA is all that survives: 45 bases in frame from base 1. The germline V gene supplies CDR1 MNHEY and CDR2 SVGAGI. After removal of 2 bases from V and 8 bases from J, the junction retains 8 bases not matched to a gene.